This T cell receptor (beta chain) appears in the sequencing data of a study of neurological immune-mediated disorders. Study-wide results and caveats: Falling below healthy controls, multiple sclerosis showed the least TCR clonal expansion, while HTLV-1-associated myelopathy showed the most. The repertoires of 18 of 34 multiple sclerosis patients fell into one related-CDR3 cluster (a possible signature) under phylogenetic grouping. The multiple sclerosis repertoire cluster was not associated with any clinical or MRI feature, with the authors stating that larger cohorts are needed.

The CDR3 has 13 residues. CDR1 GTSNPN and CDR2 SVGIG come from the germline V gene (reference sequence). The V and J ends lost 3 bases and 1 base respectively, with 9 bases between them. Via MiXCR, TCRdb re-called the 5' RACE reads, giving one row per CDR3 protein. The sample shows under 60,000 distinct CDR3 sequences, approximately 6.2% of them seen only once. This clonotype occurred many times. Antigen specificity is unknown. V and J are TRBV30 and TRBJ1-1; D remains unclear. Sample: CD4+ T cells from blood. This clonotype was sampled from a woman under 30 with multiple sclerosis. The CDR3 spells CAWRMGSNTEAFF. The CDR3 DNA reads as TGTGCCTGGAGAATGGGATCGAACACTGAAGCTTTCTTT.